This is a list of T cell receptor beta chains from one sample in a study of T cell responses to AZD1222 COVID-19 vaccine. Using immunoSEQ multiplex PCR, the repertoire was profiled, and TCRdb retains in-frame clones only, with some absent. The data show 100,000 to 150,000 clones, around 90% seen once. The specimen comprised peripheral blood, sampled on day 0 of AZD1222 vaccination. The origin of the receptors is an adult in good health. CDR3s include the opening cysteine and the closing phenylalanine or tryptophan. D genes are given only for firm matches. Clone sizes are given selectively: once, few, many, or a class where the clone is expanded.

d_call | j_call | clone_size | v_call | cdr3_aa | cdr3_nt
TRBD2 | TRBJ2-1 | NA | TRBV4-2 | CASSSWTSGGDNNEQFF | TGTGCCAGCAGCTCTTGGACTAGCGGGGGAGATAACAATGAGCAGTTCTTC
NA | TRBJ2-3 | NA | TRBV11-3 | CASSLGSSTDTQYF | TGTGCCAGCAGCTTGGGCAGTAGCACAGATACGCAGTATTTT
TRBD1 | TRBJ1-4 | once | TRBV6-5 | CASSNDRGPGEKLFF | TGTGCCAGCAGTAATGACAGGGGGCCCGGGGAAAAACTGTTTTTT
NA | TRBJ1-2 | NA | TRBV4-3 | CASSQVIRDNLGYTF | TGCGCCAGCAGCCAAGTGATCAGGGACAATTTGGGCTACACCTTC
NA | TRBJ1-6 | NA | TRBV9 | CASSVGGPPLHF | TGTGCCAGCAGCGTAGGTGGACCACCCCTCCACTTT
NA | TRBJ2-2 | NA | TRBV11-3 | CASSLLDLDTGELFF | TGTGCCAGCAGCTTACTCGACTTGGACACCGGGGAGCTGTTTTTT
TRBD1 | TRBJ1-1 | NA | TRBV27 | CASSPAQGGGNTEAFF | TGTGCCAGCAGTCCCGCACAGGGGGGTGGGAACACTGAAGCTTTCTTT
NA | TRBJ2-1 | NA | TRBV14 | CASSQDLQTNEQFF | TGTGCCAGCAGCCAAGATCTCCAGACCAATGAGCAGTTCTTC
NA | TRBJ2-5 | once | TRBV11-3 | CASSYRTVLSETQYF | TGTGCCAGCAGTTACCGGACAGTTTTGAGTGAGACCCAGTACTTC
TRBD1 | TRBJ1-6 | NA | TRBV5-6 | CASSWGTGWDSPLHF | TGTGCCAGCAGCTGGGGGACAGGGTGGGATTCACCCCTCCACTTT
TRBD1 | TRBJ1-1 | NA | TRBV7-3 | CASSTGGGTEAFF | TGTGCCAGCAGCACAGGGGGCGGTACTGAAGCTTTCTTT
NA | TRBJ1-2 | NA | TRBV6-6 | CASSYGMLQGYGYTF | TGTGCCAGCAGTTATGGTATGCTGCAAGGCTATGGCTACACCTTC
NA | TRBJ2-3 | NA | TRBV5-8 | CASSPRVRVTDTQYF | TGTGCCAGCAGCCCCCGCGTCAGGGTCACAGATACGCAGTATTTT
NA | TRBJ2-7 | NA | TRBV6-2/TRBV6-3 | CASSYWQVGEQYF | TGTGCCAGCAGTTACTGGCAGGTTGGCGAGCAGTACTTC
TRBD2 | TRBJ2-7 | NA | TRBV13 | CASSLGAMWTGGPNEQYF | TGTGCCAGCAGCTTAGGCGCCATGTGGACGGGAGGGCCCAACGAGCAGTACTTC
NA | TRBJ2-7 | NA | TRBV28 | CASSLSPNRYEQYF | TGTGCCAGCAGTTTAAGTCCGAACCGTTACGAGCAGTACTTC
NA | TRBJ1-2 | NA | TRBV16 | CASSQSGGKFYGYTF | TGTGCCAGCAGCCAATCGGGCGGAAAGTTCTATGGCTACACCTTC
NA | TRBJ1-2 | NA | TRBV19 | CASSLPQGNYGYTF | TGTGCCAGTAGCCTCCCACAGGGTAACTATGGCTACACCTTC
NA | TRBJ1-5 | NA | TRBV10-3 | CAIRGGSSDQPQHF | TGTGCCATCAGGGGGGGGAGTTCTGATCAGCCCCAGCATTTT
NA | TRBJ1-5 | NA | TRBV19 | CASSIEYNQPQHF | TGTGCCAGTAGTATAGAATACAATCAGCCCCAGCATTTT
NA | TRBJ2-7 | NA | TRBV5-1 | CASSFGGSSYEQYF | TGCGCCAGCAGCTTTGGGGGGAGCTCCTACGAGCAGTACTTC
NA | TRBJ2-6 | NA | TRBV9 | CASSVSGAGANVLTF | TGTGCCAGCAGCGTATCGGGGGCTGGGGCCAACGTCCTGACTTTC
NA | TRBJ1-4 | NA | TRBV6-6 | CASKDPDEKLFF | TGTGCCAGCAAGGATCCTGATGAAAAACTGTTTTTT
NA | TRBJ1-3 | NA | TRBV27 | CASSQGRSGNTIYF | TGTGCCAGCAGTCAGGGCCGCTCTGGAAACACCATATATTTT